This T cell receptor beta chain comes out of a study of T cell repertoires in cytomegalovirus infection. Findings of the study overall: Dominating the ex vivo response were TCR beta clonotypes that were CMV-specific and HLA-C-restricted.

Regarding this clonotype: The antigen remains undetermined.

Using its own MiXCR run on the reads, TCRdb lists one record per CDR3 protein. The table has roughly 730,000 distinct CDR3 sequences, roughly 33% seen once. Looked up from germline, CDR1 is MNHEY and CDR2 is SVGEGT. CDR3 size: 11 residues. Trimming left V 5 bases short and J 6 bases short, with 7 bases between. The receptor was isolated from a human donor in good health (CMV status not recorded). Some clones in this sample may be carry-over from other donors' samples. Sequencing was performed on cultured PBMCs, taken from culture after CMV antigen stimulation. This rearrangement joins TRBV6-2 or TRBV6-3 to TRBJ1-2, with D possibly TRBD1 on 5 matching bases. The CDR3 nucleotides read TGTGCCAGCAGTGTGGGGGATGGCTACACCTTC. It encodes CASSVGDGYTF.